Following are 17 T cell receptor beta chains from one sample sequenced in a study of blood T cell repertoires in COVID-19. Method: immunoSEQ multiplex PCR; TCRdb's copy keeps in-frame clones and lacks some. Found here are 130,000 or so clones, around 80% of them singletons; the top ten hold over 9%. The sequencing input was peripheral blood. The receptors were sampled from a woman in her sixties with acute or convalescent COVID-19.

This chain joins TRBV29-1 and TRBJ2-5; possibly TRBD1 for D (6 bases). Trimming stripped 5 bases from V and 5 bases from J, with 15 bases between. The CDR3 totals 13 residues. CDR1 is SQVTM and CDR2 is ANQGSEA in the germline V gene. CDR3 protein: CSVTTGIGETQYF. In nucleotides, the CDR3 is TGCAGCGTTACGACAGGAATTGGCGAGACCCAGTACTTC. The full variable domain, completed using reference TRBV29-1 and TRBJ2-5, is SAVISQKPSRDICQRGTSLTIQCQVDSQVTMMFWYRQQPGQSLTLIATANQGSEATYESGFVIDKFPISRPNLTFSTLTVSNMSPEDSSIYLCSVTTGIGETQYFGPGTRLLVL.

CDR3 in amino acids: CASSGPGQGRTQYF. Here the CDR3 DNA reads TGTGCCAGCAGCGGCCCGGGACAGGGAAGGACCCAGTACTTC. The J gene is TRBJ2-5, the V gene TRBV9; 9 positions match TRBD1. The trim removed 3 bases at V and 7 bases at J, leaving 7 bases unmatched. Germline CDR1 and CDR2: SGDLS and YYNGEE. The CDR3 runs 14 residues.

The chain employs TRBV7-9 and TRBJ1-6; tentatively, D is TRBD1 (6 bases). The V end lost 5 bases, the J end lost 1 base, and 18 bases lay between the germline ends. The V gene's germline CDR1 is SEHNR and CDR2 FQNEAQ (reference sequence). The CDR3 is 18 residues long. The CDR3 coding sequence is TGTGCCAGCAGCCGGGATGGGGGCGTAGGGTCCTATAATTCACCCCTCCACTTT. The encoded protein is CASSRDGGVGSYNSPLHF.

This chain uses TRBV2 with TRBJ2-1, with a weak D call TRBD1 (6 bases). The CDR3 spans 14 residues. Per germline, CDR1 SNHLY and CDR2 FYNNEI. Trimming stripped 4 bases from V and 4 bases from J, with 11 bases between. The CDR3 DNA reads TGTGCCAGCAGTGCAGGGGTATTTTACAATGAGCAGTTCTTC. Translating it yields CASSAGVFYNEQFF. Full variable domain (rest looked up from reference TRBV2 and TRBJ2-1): EPEVTQTPSHQVTQMGQEVILRCVPISNHLYFYWYRQILGQKVEFLVSFYNNEISEKSEIFDDQFSVERPDGSNFTLKIRSTKLEDSAMYFCASSAGVFYNEQFFGPGTRLTVL.

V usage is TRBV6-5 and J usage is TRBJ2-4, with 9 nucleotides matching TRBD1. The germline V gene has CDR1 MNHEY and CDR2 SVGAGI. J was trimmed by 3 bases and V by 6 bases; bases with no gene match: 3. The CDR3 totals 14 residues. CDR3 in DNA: TGTGCCAGCAGCGAGACAGGGGGCAAAAACATTCAGTACTTC. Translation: CASSETGGKNIQYF.

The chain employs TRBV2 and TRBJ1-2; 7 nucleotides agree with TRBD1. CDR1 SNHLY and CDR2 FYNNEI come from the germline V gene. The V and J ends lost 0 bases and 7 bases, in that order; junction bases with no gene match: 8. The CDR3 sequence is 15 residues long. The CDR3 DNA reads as TGTGCCAGCAGTGAAGCTTCGGGACAGAAGGGTGGCTACACCTTC. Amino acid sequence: CASSEASGQKGGYTF.

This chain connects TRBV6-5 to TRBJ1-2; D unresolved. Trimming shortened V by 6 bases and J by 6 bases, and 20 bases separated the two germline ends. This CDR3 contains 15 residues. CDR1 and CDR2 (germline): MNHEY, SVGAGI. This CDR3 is CASRALGPGADGYTF. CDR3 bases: TGTGCCAGCAGGGCCCTCGGTCCGGGAGCGGATGGCTACACCTTC.

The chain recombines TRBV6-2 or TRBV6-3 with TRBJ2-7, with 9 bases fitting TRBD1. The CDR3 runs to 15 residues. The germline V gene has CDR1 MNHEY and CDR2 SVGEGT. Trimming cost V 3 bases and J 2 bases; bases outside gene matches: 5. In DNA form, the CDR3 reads TGTGCCAGCAGTTATAGACAGGGGGTGACCTACGAGCAGTACTTC. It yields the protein CASSYRQGVTYEQYF.

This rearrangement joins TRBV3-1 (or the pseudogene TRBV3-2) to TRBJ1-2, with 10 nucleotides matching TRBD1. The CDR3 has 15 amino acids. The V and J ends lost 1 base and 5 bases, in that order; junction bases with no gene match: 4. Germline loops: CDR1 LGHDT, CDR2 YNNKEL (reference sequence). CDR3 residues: CASSQAPGQGYGYTF. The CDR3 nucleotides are TGTGCCAGCAGCCAAGCCCCGGGACAGGGGTATGGCTACACCTTC.

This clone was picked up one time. CDR3 sequence (DNA): TGTGCCATCAGTGGGGGACAGCCCTATGGCTACACCTTC. Protein product: CAISGGQPYGYTF. The J gene is TRBJ1-2, the V gene TRBV10-3; 7 positions agree with TRBD1. CDR3 length: 13 residues. V was clipped by 4 bases and J by 4 bases; unmatched bases: 3. The germline V gene has CDR1 ENHRY and CDR2 SYGVKD.

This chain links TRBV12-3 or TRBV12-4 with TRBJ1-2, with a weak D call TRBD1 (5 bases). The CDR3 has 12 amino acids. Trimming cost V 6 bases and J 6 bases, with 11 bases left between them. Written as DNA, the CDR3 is TGTGCCAGCAGCCCCAGGGTGCATGGCTACACCTTC. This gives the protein CASSPRVHGYTF.

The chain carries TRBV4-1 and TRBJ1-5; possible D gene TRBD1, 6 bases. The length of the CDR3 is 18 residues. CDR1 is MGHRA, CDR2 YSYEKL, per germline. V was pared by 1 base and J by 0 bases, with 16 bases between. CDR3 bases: TGCGCCAGCAGCCAAGTTAGCACAGGGACCTATAGCAATCAGCCCCAGCATTTT. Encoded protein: CASSQVSTGTYSNQPQHF.

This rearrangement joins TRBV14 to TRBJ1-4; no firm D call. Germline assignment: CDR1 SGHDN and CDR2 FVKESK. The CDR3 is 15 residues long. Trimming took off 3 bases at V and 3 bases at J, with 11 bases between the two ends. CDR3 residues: CASSHSGAANEKLFF. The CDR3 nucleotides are TGTGCCAGCAGCCATTCTGGAGCCGCTAATGAAAAACTGTTTTTT.

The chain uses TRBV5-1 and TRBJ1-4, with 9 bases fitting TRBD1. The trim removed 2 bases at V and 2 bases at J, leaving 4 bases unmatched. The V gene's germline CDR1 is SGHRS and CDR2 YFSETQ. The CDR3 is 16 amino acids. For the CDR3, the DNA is TGCGCCAGCAGCTTCACAGGGGGCTCTACTAATGAAAAACTGTTTTTT. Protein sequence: CASSFTGGSTNEKLFF.

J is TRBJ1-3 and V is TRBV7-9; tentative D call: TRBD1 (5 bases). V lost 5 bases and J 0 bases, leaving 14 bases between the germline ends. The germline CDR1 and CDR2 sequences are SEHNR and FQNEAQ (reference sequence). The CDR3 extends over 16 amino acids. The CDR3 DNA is TGTGCCAGCAGCGGGCAGGGTAAACTCTCTGGAAACACCATATATTTT. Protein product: CASSGQGKLSGNTIYF.

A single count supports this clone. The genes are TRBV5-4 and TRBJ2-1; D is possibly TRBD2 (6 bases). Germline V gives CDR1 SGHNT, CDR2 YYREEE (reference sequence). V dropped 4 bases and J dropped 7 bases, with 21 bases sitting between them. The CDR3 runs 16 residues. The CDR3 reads CASSQAGPRAGNEQFF. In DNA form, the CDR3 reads TGTGCCAGCAGCCAGGCGGGACCCCGGGCTGGGAATGAGCAGTTCTTC.

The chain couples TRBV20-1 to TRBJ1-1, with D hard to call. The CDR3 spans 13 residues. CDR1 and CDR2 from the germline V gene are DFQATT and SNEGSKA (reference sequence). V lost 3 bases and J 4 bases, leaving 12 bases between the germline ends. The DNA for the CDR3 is TGCAGTGCTAGTGTGGGCGTGGGCACTGAAGCTTTCTTT. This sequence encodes CSASVGVGTEAFF.